This T cell receptor (beta chain) was identified during a study of OX40 agonist ivuxolimab in advanced cancers. The wider study: Ivuxolimab is a fully human IgG2 antibody that activates OX40 (CD134). Partial response was recorded in three patients: one hepatocellular carcinoma and two cutaneous melanoma cases.

With respect to this clone: Its target is not known.

General study findings and limits: CD8+ T cells averaged more expanded clones than CD4+.

Clones were read by immunoSEQ multiplex PCR, and TCRdb kept only the in-frame ones, dropping some. The data show roughly 90,000 clones, with about 87% seen just once and 0.65% to 0.95% held by the top ten. CDR1 and CDR2 (germline): MNHEY, SVGAGI. CDR3 length: 16 amino acids. J gave up 2 bases and V 2 bases, and 7 bases lay outside the gene matches. The sample here was CD4+ or CD8+ T cells sorted from blood, taken in a trial of the OX40 agonist ivuxolimab. This sequence originates from an adult with an advanced solid tumor such as melanoma, head and neck, liver or kidney cancer. The gene calls are TRBV6-5 and TRBJ2-7; 9 nucleotides align to TRBD2. Here the CDR3 reads CASSYAASGTPYEQYF. CDR3 DNA: TGTGCCAGCAGTTACGCGGCTAGCGGGACCCCCTACGAGCAGTACTTC.